The rows below give T cell receptor beta chains drawn from one sample of a study of blood T cell repertoires in COVID-19. Generated by immunoSEQ multiplex PCR, the TCRdb table keeps only in-frame clones and is missing some. The repertoire has about 290,000 clones, around nine tenths of them found once; the top ten carry 0.94%. Material: peripheral blood. The receptors stem from a woman aged 40 to 50 who had recovered from COVID-19. Both conserved end residues are part of each CDR3. Each record gives: D gene, J gene, clone size, V gene, CDR3 DNA, CDR3 protein. The D gene is left open where the match is weak. The size field is filled for only some rows; it gives once, few, many or a size class.

>.|TRBJ2-5|.|TRBV21-1
TGTGCCAGCAGCAAAGTGTCTACTTACCAAGAGACCCAGTACTTC
CASSKVSTYQETQYF
>.|TRBJ1-1|.|TRBV9
TGTGCCAGCAGCGTAGCGGGGGGCGGGGGCACTGAAGCTTTCTTT
CASSVAGGGGTEAFF
>.|TRBJ2-7|.|TRBV3-1/TRBV3-2
TGTGCCAGCAGCACCCCCCTCGGCGGCAGCTCCTACGAGCAGTACTTC
CASSTPLGGSSYEQYF
>TRBD1|TRBJ2-7|once|TRBV5-1
TGCGCCAGCAGCTTGGCCGGCAGGGGGAGCTCCTACGAGCAGTACTTC
CASSLAGRGSSYEQYF
>TRBD1|TRBJ2-1|.|TRBV5-4
TGTGCCAGCAGCGTCGACAGGGGCCGGCAGTTCTTC
CASSVDRGRQFF
>TRBD2|TRBJ2-4|few|TRBV19
TGTGCCAGTAGTATCGGGGGGATCAACATTCAGTACTTC
CASSIGGINIQYF
>.|TRBJ2-1|.|TRBV27
TGTGCCAGCAGTCCCAGACAGGGGCGCCTAGCGGACTCCTACAATGAGCAGTTCTTC
CASSPRQGRLADSYNEQFF
>.|TRBJ1-6|once|TRBV30
TGTGCCTGGCAACGTGGACAGCGCCACTCCTATAATTCACCCCTCCACTTT
CAWQRGQRHSYNSPLHF
>.|TRBJ2-5|.|TRBV3-1/TRBV3-2
TGTGCCAGCAGCCCGGACAGACAGCAAGAGACCCAGTACTTC
CASSPDRQQETQYF
>TRBD2|TRBJ2-1|.|TRBV6-5
TGTGCCAGCACAAGGGGACTAGCAGATTTCAATGAGCAGTTCTTC
CASTRGLADFNEQFF
>TRBD1|TRBJ2-7|once|TRBV19
TGTGCCAGTAGTATATCCCGACAGGGGTACGAGCAGTACTTC
CASSISRQGYEQYF
>TRBD1|TRBJ2-5|.|TRBV2
TGTGCCAGCAGTGATGGCAGGGGGATTGGGGAGACCCAGTACTTC
CASSDGRGIGETQYF
>TRBD2|TRBJ2-2|.|TRBV10-3
TGTGCCATCAGCACTAGCGGGACCGCGAACACCGGGGAGCTGTTTTTT
CAISTSGTANTGELFF
>TRBD1|TRBJ1-5|.|TRBV16
TGTGCCAGCAGCCAAGGGACAGCCCCCAGTGAGCCCCAGCATTTT
CASSQGTAPSEPQHF
>.|TRBJ1-1|.|TRBV7-9
TGTGCCAGCAGCCGGCTAGGCAGGGCGAGTGAAGCTTTCTTT
CASSRLGRASEAFF
>TRBD1|TRBJ2-7|.|TRBV19
TGTGCCAGTAGTAACCGGGACAGGATCCACGAGCAGTACTTC
CASSNRDRIHEQYF
>.|TRBJ2-5|.|TRBV7-9
.
CASSSFGEGSQETQYF
>TRBD1|TRBJ2-7|once|TRBV28
TGTGCCAGCAGTTTAGCGGGGACAGGAGGTCAAGGGGAGCAGTACTTC
CASSLAGTGGQGEQYF
>.|TRBJ2-1|.|TRBV19
TGTGCCAGTAGTATAGATCCCCCAGGGGGGTCCTACAATGAGCAGTTCTTC
CASSIDPPGGSYNEQFF
>TRBD2|TRBJ2-3|.|TRBV7-3
TGTGCCAGCAGCTTAATGGCTAGCGGGAGCACAGATACGCAGTATTTT
CASSLMASGSTDTQYF
>TRBD2|TRBJ2-1|.|TRBV14
TGTGCCAGCAGCCTGCTCGGGACTAGCGGCAATGAGCAGTTCTTC
CASSLLGTSGNEQFF
>.|TRBJ2-7|.|TRBV18
TGTGCCAGCTCACCACAGCTCGGGTCCCACGAGCAGTACTTC
CASSPQLGSHEQYF
>TRBD1|TRBJ1-5|few|TRBV27
TGTGCCAGCAGTTTAAGGGGGACAGTTAGCAATCAGCCCCAGCATTTT
CASSLRGTVSNQPQHF
>TRBD1|TRBJ2-3|.|TRBV5-4
TGTGCCAGCAGGAGGACAGGGTCCACAGATACGCAGTATTTT
CASRRTGSTDTQYF
>TRBD2|TRBJ2-1|.|TRBV9
TGTGCCAGCAGCGTAGAGTCTAGCGGGGAAACCTACAATGAGCAGTTCTTC
CASSVESSGETYNEQFF
>TRBD2|TRBJ2-5|.|TRBV19
TGTGCCAGTAGTGTCGGGAGGGGTGGGGAGACCCAGTACTTC
CASSVGRGGETQYF
>.|TRBJ2-1|once|TRBV7-2
TGTGCCAGCAGCTTAGGGCTAGCCGGCAATGAGCAGTTCTTC
CASSLGLAGNEQFF